A single sample gave rise to the 7 T cell receptor beta chains below, sequenced in a study of shared clonotypes between healthy human individuals. Naive CD8 cells were CD45RO-negative, positively selected for CCR7, excluding terminally differentiated effector memory CD45RA+ cells. Some clones are missing from TCRdb's copy, which holds only in-frame ones; the method was immunoSEQ multiplex PCR. The data hold around 1.9 million clones, with under 95% observed a single time. The sample taken for sequencing was naive CD8+ T cells from PBMCs. Every receptor here comes from a man aged 18-30 years in good health. Some clones in this sample may be carry-over from other donors' samples.

The V call is TRBV30, the J call TRBJ2-7; 7 positions agree with TRBD1. This CDR3 contains 14 residues. The J segment lost 1 base and the V segment lost 7 bases, leaving 10 bases of the junction unmatched. Germline V gene sequence: CDR1 GTSNPN, CDR2 SVGIG (reference sequence). The CDR3 region is CAFTGVGGSYEQYF. The DNA for the CDR3 is TGTGCCTTCACAGGGGTAGGGGGATCCTACGAGCAGTACTTC.

The chain couples TRBV7-2 to TRBJ1-5; D perhaps matches TRBD1 (6 bases). CDR3 size: 14 residues. Between the trimmed V and J ends, which lost 5 bases and 9 bases, there was a span of 17 bases. CDR1 is SGHTA, CDR2 FQGNSA, per germline. The CDR3 coding sequence is TGTGCCAGCAGCCTGGGACACCCGCCGTGGCCCCAGCATTTT. Amino acids: CASSLGHPPWPQHF.

A note on this clone: Other DNA sequences in this sample translate to the same CDR3. The rearrangement links TRBV27 to TRBJ2-7; the D gene is possibly TRBD2 (6 bases). The CDR3 has 13 residues. Trimming took off 3 bases at V and 2 bases at J, with 8 bases between the two ends. Germline CDR1 MNHEY, CDR2 SMNVEV (reference sequence). The CDR3 sequence: CASSLTRAYEQYF. The CDR3 bases are TGTGCCAGCAGTTTGACTAGGGCCTACGAGCAGTACTTC.

This chain uses TRBV10-3 with TRBJ2-1; 9 bases align to TRBD2. Per the germline V gene, CDR1 is ENHRY and CDR2 is SYGVKD. The CDR3 is 15 amino acids. After removal of 2 bases from V and 6 bases from J, the junction contained 5 bases not matched to a gene. The CDR3 region has the DNA TGTGCCATCAGTGAGGCGGGGGGGGCTCTCAATGAGCAGTTCTTC. Translated, it gives CAISEAGGALNEQFF.

The chain uses TRBV27 and TRBJ1-1, with D unclear. V gave up 3 bases and J gave up 4 bases, with 15 bases separating them. The CDR3 sequence is 15 residues long. The germline gives CDR1 MNHEY, CDR2 SMNVEV (reference sequence). In nucleotides, the CDR3 is TGTGCCAGCAGTTTGTCCAATGGCGCGGTCACTGAAGCTTTCTTT. It translates to CASSLSNGAVTEAFF.

In its sample, this clone was seen once. The chain uses TRBV29-1 and TRBJ2-1, with unresolved D. Germline V gene lookup returns CDR1 SQVTM and CDR2 ANQGSEA. This CDR3 comprises 15 residues. V was shortened by 3 bases and J by 0 bases, with 12 bases between the two germline ends. The CDR3 nucleotides read TGCAGCGTTGACCCTGGACGGATCTCCTACAATGAGCAGTTCTTC. It yields the protein CSVDPGRISYNEQFF.

The chain recombines TRBV19 with TRBJ1-1; 7 bases match TRBD1. The V and J ends lost 1 base and 1 base, in that order; junction bases with no gene match: 15. The CDR3 is 19 amino acids. Germline loops: CDR1 LNHDA, CDR2 SQIVND (reference sequence). CDR3 loop: CASSIAWGQMDHPNTEAFF. For the CDR3, the DNA is TGTGCCAGTAGTATAGCTTGGGGACAGATGGACCACCCGAACACTGAAGCTTTCTTT.